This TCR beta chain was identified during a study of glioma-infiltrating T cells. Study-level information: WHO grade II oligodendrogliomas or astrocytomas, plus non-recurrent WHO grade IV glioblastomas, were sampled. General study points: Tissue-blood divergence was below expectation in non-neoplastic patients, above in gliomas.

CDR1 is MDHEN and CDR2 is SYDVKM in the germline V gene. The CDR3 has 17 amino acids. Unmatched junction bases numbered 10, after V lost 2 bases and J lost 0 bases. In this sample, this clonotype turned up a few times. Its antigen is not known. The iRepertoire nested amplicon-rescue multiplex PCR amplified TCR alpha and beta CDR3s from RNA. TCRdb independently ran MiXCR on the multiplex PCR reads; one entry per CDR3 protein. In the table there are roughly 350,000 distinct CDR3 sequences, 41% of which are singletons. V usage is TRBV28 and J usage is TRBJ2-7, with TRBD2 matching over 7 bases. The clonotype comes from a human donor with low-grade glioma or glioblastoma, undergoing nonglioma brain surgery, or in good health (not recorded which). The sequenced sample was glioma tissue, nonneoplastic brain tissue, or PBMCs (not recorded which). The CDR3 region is CASSLSLRGEGSYEQYF. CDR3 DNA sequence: TGTGCCAGCAGTTTAAGCCTCCGGGGGGAGGGCTCCTACGAGCAGTACTTC.